Only one count was recorded for the clone carrying this T cell receptor (beta chain). The sample is drawn from a study of blood T cell repertoires in COVID-19. J was trimmed by 3 bases and V by 6 bases; bases with no gene match: 1. Germline V CDR1 and CDR2: ENHRY, SYGVKD. This CDR3 has 13 residues. Assay used: immunoSEQ multiplex PCR; TCRdb lists only in-frame clones, some missing. The sample lists some 350,000 clones; around 80% were seen once. This sequence was found in a man younger than 45 with active or convalescent COVID-19. The chain has TRBV10-3 and TRBJ2-2, with 7 bases lining up with TRBD1. Sequenced material: peripheral blood. CDR3 coding DNA: TGTGCCATCAGGGGACAGTACACCGGGGAGCTGTTTTTT. Translated, it gives CAIRGQYTGELFF.